This is a list of T cell receptor beta chains from one sample in a study of blood T cell repertoires in COVID-19. The method was immunoSEQ multiplex PCR; TCRdb's version includes in-frame clones alone and lacks a portion of them. Of some 390,000 clones in the sample, around 90% are singletons; the top ten hold less than 3.5%. What was sequenced was peripheral blood. These receptors were obtained from a human donor in a cohort sampled during active COVID-19. Each CDR3 is given with its conserved first and last residue. D genes are given only for firm matches. The size field is filled for only some rows; it gives once, few, many or a size class.

-,TRBJ1-1,TRBD1,TRBV2,TGTGCCAGCAGACGGCAGGGGGCGACTGAAGCTTTCTTT,CASRRQGATEAFF
few,TRBJ2-7,TRBD2,TRBV2,TGTGCCAGCAGCCCTCCCAACCGACTAGCGCGACGCGAACACTACGAGCAGTACTTC,CASSPPNRLARREHYEQYF
-,TRBJ2-1,-,TRBV7-2,TGTGCCAGCAGCTTGCTGGAGGGGGAGCAGTTCTTC,CASSLLEGEQFF
-,TRBJ2-1,-,TRBV3-1/TRBV3-2,TGTGCCAGCACCTTGGTTTTGGGCGGAGGCCTCAATGAGCAGTTCTTC,CASTLVLGGGLNEQFF
-,TRBJ2-2,-,TRBV4-2,TGTGCCAGCAGCCAAGAGCCGGGGAACACCGGGGAGCTGTTTTTT,CASSQEPGNTGELFF
-,TRBJ1-1,-,TRBV27,TGTGCCAGCAGTTTATCCCGCAGGGACACTGAAGCTTTCTTT,CASSLSRRDTEAFF
-,TRBJ1-1,-,TRBV18,TGTGCCAGCTCACCACTTAGGGACACAGTCACTGAAGCTTTCTTT,CASSPLRDTVTEAFF
-,TRBJ1-2,TRBD1,TRBV6-1,TGTGCCAGCAGTGAAGCGCTACCACGACAGGGTAACTATGGCTACACCTTC,CASSEALPRQGNYGYTF
-,TRBJ2-5,-,TRBV5-6,TGTGCCAGCAGCTCCCCTCCGGGGGGCGACCAAGAGACCCAGTACTTC,CASSSPPGGDQETQYF
-,TRBJ2-2,TRBD2,TRBV19,TGTGCCAGTAGTACCGGACTAGCGGGAGGGCCCGGAACCGGGGAGCTGTTTTTT,CASSTGLAGGPGTGELFF
many,TRBJ2-2,-,TRBV7-2,TGTGCCAGCAGCGGGGGACAAAACACCGGGGAGCTGTTTTTT,CASSGGQNTGELFF